Listed below are T cell receptor beta chains from one sample, sequenced in a study of post-analysis software for immune sequencing data. Using its own MiXCR run on the PCR reads, TCRdb lists one record per CDR3 protein. Among fewer than 850,000 distinct CDR3 sequences listed, 30% were seen once. Sequenced material: blood. The origin of the receptors is a girl aged 5 to 17 with multiple sclerosis. Both conserved end residues are part of each CDR3. The order of the fields is clone size, V gene, J gene, D gene, CDR3 protein, CDR3 DNA. A D gene is named only where the DNA matches it firmly. The listing skips clone size in some rows; elsewhere it reads once, few, many or a size class.

clone size: few; V gene: TRBV10-3; J gene: TRBJ2-1; D gene: NA; CDR3 protein: CAIGWGAYNEQFF; CDR3 DNA: TGTGCCATCGGATGGGGGGCCTACAATGAGCAGTTCTTC
clone size: NA; V gene: TRBV20-1; J gene: TRBJ1-2; D gene: NA; CDR3 protein: CGASGSFGGYTF; CDR3 DNA: TGCGGTGCATCCGGGTCCTTCGGGGGCTACACCTTC
clone size: many; V gene: TRBV10-2; J gene: TRBJ2-1; D gene: NA; CDR3 protein: CASIDPVGGSYNEQFF; CDR3 DNA: TGCGCCAGCATCGACCCGGTGGGGGGCTCCTACAATGAGCAGTTCTTC
clone size: few; V gene: TRBV7-2; J gene: TRBJ2-5; D gene: TRBD1; CDR3 protein: CASLPTGEATQYF; CDR3 DNA: TGTGCCAGCCTACCGACAGGGGAGGCGACCCAGTACTTC
clone size: NA; V gene: TRBV27; J gene: TRBJ2-3; D gene: NA; CDR3 protein: CASRKSENTDTQYF; CDR3 DNA: TGTGCCAGCAGGAAGTCGGAGAACACAGATACGCAGTATTTT
clone size: few; V gene: TRBV20-1; J gene: TRBJ2-3; D gene: TRBD2; CDR3 protein: CSAPGGPYTDTQYF; CDR3 DNA: TGCAGTGCTCCGGGGGGGCCATACACAGATACGCAGTATTTT
clone size: NA; V gene: TRBV4-3; J gene: TRBJ2-7; D gene: NA; CDR3 protein: CASSQGLTTYEQYF; CDR3 DNA: TGCGCCAGCAGCCAAGGGCTCACAACCTACGAGCAGTACTTC
clone size: few; V gene: TRBV5-6; J gene: TRBJ2-5; D gene: NA; CDR3 protein: CASSSLQTQYF; CDR3 DNA: TGTGCCAGCAGCTCCCTGCAGACCCAGTACTTC
clone size: NA; V gene: TRBV15; J gene: TRBJ1-2; D gene: TRBD1; CDR3 protein: CATSRDDRADYGYTF; CDR3 DNA: TGTGCCACCAGCAGAGATGACAGGGCGGACTATGGCTACACCTTC
clone size: few; V gene: TRBV5-1; J gene: TRBJ1-6; D gene: TRBD1; CDR3 protein: CASSSDRGLNSPLHF; CDR3 DNA: TGCGCCAGCAGCTCGGACAGGGGGCTTAATTCACCCCTCCACTTT
clone size: NA; V gene: TRBV27; J gene: TRBJ2-3; D gene: TRBD2; CDR3 protein: CASSLWGGLGTDTQYF; CDR3 DNA: TGTGCCAGCAGTTTATGGGGGGGATTGGGCACAGATACGCAGTATTTT
clone size: NA; V gene: TRBV5-5; J gene: TRBJ2-7; D gene: TRBD2; CDR3 protein: CASSREAGGIYEQYF; CDR3 DNA: TGTGCCAGCAGCCGGGAAGCGGGAGGCATCTACGAGCAGTACTTC
clone size: NA; V gene: TRBV28; J gene: TRBJ2-7; D gene: NA; CDR3 protein: CASSLARTGYEQYF; CDR3 DNA: TGTGCCAGCAGTTTGGCTCGAACGGGCTACGAGCAGTACTTC
clone size: NA; V gene: TRBV6-5; J gene: TRBJ2-7; D gene: TRBD1; CDR3 protein: CASRGTGDEQYF; CDR3 DNA: TGTGCCAGCAGGGGGACAGGGGACGAGCAGTACTTC
clone size: NA; V gene: TRBV13; J gene: TRBJ2-5; D gene: NA; CDR3 protein: CASSPRVVETQYF; CDR3 DNA: TGTGCCAGCAGCCCTCGGGTCGTGGAGACCCAGTACTTC
clone size: few; V gene: TRBV20-1; J gene: TRBJ1-5; D gene: TRBD1; CDR3 protein: CSARTGVSNQPQHF; CDR3 DNA: TGCAGTGCCCGGACAGGAGTTAGCAATCAGCCCCAGCATTTT
clone size: few; V gene: TRBV6-6; J gene: TRBJ2-2; D gene: NA; CDR3 protein: CASRLGTGLNTGELFF; CDR3 DNA: TGTGCCAGCAGACTAGGGACTGGGTTGAACACCGGGGAGCTGTTTTTT
clone size: NA; V gene: TRBV6-2/TRBV6-3; J gene: TRBJ2-7; D gene: NA; CDR3 protein: CASSYDSTSYEQYF; CDR3 DNA: TGTGCCAGCAGTTACGACAGCACGAGCTACGAGCAGTACTTC
clone size: NA; V gene: TRBV6-5; J gene: TRBJ1-5; D gene: NA; CDR3 protein: CASSQARGRNNQPQHF; CDR3 DNA: TGTGCCAGCAGTCAGGCCCGGGGACGGAACAATCAGCCCCAGCATTTT
clone size: NA; V gene: TRBV5-1; J gene: TRBJ2-7; D gene: NA; CDR3 protein: CATHRTVSTEQYF; CDR3 DNA: TGCGCCACCCACCGGACAGTCTCAACCGAGCAGTACTTC